This T cell receptor (beta chain) is drawn from a study of T cells in Graves' hyperthyroidism and ophthalmopathy. Findings and limits, study-wide: Among clonotypes expanded in thyroid above 0.001, most were also found in blood. From stable hyperthyroidism, ophthalmopathy was set apart by a 13 V-J model.

Researchers took RNA transcripts and amplified the TCR beta CDR3 regions from them. The study used the HTBI primer set for a first-round RT-PCR of the TCR CDR3. MiXCR was run by TCRdb on the multiplex PCR reads, yielding one entry per CDR3 protein. The sample has a few hundred thousand distinct CDR3 sequences, around 16% seen once. The CDR3 is 23 residues long, ends included. CDR1 and CDR2 from the germline V gene are PRHDT and FYEKMQ (reference sequence). Points on this clonotype: The antigen is not known. It is unclear where the CDR3 begins or ends on the DNA, so no DNA is shown, and the CDR3 is as TCRdb lists it.

Those with hyperthyroidism were 18 to 65 years old, newly diagnosed, and ill for under 2 months. V usage is TRBV13 and J usage is TRBJ1-2; the table calls TRBD1, which could not be checked here. The receptor was isolated from a woman under 30 with Graves' hyperthyroidism. The sample taken for sequencing was blood. This CDR3 reads CASSQTSVYFCAISPQGDDGYTF.